This T cell receptor (beta chain) was profiled in a study of T cells in localized non-small cell lung cancer. Study-wide results and limits: Uninvolved adjacent lung showed peak T cell clonality, exceeding tumor. Researchers found a median around 59 of the top 100 tumor clones in adjacent lung.

Remarks on this clone: Its antigen is not identified.

Clones were read by immunoSEQ multiplex PCR, and TCRdb kept only the in-frame ones, dropping some. The table includes about 33,000 clones, 78% detected once. This CDR3 comprises 13 residues. Trimming cost V 0 bases and J 5 bases, with 7 bases left between them. Germline V gene data show CDR1 as KGHSH and CDR2 as LQKENI. The starting material was peripheral blood, obtained before any cancer treatment. The receptor was isolated from a male donor aged 60 or over with stage II squamous cell lung carcinoma. The chain has TRBV18 and TRBJ1-1; unclear D gene. In DNA form, the CDR3 reads TGTGCCAGCTCACCACCATTCGCTACTGAAGCTTTCTTT. Its translation: CASSPPFATEAFF.